The sequence of this T cell receptor beta chain was determined in a study of cytomegalovirus exposure and HLA in healthy donors. Study observations and caveats: In vitro assays verified that a few CMV-associated chains recognized CMV antigens specifically.

Comment on this clone: Its antigen remains unknown.

Clones were read by immunoSEQ multiplex PCR, and TCRdb kept only the in-frame ones, dropping some. Found here are 100,000 to 150,000 clones, 70% to 90% of them singletons; the top ten hold less than 2%. CDR1 is KGHSH, CDR2 LQKENI, per germline. The CDR3 length is 13 residues. Trimming removed 2 bases from V and 9 bases from J, with 10 bases in between. V and J are TRBV18 and TRBJ1-4, with a possible D match to TRBD1 (6 bases). The source is a woman in her late teens or twenties in good health and CMV-seronegative. The sample consisted of PBMCs. This chain's CDR3 is CASSPTDRKKLFF. Written as DNA, the CDR3 is TGTGCCAGCTCACCAACGGACAGAAAAAAACTGTTTTTT.